This TCR beta chain came from a study of breast tumors, draining lymph nodes, adjacent tissues. Points from the study as a whole: The lymph node origin of tumor T cells was framed as consistent with a hypothesis, not demonstrated. Data fit most tumor T cells coming from lymph node, expanding in tumor. Luminal-like breast cancer showed significantly higher tumor–nontumor repertoire similarity than basal-like.

This CDR3 contains 13 residues. Trimming took 4 bases from V and 1 from J, leaving 8 bases between them. Germline V gene data show CDR1 as SQVTM and CDR2 as ANQGSEA. In regard to this clonotype: Antigen: not known.

From the multiplex PCR reads, TCRdb called clonotypes with MiXCR, one entry per CDR3 protein. Among around 22,000 distinct CDR3 sequences listed, roughly three fifths were seen once. This clonotype was sampled from a female donor with breast cancer. Some clones in this sample may be carry-over from other donors' samples. Sequenced sample: tumor-adjacent breast tissue. This chain joins TRBV29-1 and TRBJ1-5; no definite D call. CDR3: CSVVIESNQPQHF. The CDR3 region has the DNA TGCAGCGTTGTTATTGAAAGCAATCAGCCCCAGCATTTT.